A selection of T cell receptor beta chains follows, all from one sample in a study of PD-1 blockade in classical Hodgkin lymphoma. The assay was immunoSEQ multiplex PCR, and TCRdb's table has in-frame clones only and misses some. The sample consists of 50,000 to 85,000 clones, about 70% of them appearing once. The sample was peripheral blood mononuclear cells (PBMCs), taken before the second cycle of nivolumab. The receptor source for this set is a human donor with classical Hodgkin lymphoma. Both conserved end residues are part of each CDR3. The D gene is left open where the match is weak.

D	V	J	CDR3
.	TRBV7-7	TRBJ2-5	CASSPSPRETQYF
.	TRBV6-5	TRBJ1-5	CASSPARGSNQPQHF
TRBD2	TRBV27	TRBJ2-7	CASSSVGGGYEQYF
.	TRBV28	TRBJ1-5	CASSLVQGANQPQHF
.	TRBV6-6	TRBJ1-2	CASSSIIGALTGYTF
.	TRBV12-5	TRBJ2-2	CASGLTLDGTLHTGELFF
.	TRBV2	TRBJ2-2	CASSPGTGGTGELFF
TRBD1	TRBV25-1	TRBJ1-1	CASSQGGQGVTFF
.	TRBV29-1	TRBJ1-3	CSVALRGFGNTIYF
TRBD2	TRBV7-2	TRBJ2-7	CASSLTVGGTYEQYF
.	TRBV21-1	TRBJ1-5	CASYSGGGNNQPQHF
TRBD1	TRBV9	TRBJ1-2	CASGGQTNYGYTF
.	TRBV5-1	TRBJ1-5	CASSPEGPQPQHF
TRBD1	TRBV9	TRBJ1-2	CASSPFEGARGYTF
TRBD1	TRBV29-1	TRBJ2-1	CSVEVGIGTETYNEQFF
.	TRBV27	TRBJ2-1	CASSLLGSVASEQFF
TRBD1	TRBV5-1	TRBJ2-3	CASSSGQGGQADTQYF
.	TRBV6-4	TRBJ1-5	CASSDSIGGGGNQPQHF
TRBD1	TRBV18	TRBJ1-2	CASSPTTGVSPGGYTF
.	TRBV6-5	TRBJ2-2	CASSVSLSTGELFF
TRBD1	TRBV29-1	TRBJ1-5	CSVGGDSGQPQHF
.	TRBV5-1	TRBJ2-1	CASSLMVSSYNEQFF
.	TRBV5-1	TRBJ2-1	CASSDGLTAYNEQFF
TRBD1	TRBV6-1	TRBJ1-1	CASTGTGVTEAFF
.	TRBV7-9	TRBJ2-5	CASSLEDEGETQYF
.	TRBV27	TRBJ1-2	CASSLSARVAGYTF
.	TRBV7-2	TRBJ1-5	CASSPESGGNQPQHF
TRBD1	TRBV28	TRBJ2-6	CASSVQPGTGDSGANVLTF
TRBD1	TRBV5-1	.	CASSPDRAEQYF